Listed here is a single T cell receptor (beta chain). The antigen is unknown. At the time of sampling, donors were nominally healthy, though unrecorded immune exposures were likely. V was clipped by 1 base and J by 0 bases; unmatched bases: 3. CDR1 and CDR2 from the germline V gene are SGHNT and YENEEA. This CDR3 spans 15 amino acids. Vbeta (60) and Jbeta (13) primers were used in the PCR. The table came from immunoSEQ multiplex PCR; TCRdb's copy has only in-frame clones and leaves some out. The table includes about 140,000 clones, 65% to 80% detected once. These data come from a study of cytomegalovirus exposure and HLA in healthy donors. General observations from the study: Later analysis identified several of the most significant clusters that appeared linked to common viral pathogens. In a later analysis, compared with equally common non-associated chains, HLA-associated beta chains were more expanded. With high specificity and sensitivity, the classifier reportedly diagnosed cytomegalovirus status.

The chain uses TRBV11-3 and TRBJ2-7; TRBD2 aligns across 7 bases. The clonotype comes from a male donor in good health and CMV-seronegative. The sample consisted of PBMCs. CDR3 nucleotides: TGTGCCAGCAGCTTAGGGGGGGGTAGCTCCTACGAGCAGTACTTC. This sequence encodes CASSLGGGSSYEQYF.